The subject of this entry is one TCR beta chain. The antigen is unknown. With 60 Vbeta and 13 Jbeta primers, the PCR was carried out. Clones were sequenced by immunoSEQ multiplex PCR, and TCRdb holds only the in-frame ones, with some missing. Among about 83,000 clones listed, more than 80% were seen once. These data come from a study of cytomegalovirus exposure and HLA in healthy donors. Study-level points and caveats: The study listed some 160 cytomegalovirus-associated TCR beta chains. Prior analysis indicated that the majority of TCR beta V segments exhibited productivity approximately 87% or approximately 30% of the time.

CDR3 size: 13 residues. The germline V and J ends were trimmed by 4 bases and 6 bases, with 12 bases remaining between them. Germline V gene lookup returns CDR1 LNHDA and CDR2 SQIVND (reference sequence). This chain joins TRBV19 and TRBJ1-1; weak D call: TRBD1 (6 bases). The source is a woman in her twenties or thirties in good health and CMV-seronegative. The specimen was PBMCs. CDR3 protein: CASSNRGGSEAFF. The CDR3 coding sequence is TGTGCCAGTAGTAACCGAGGGGGTTCTGAAGCTTTCTTT.